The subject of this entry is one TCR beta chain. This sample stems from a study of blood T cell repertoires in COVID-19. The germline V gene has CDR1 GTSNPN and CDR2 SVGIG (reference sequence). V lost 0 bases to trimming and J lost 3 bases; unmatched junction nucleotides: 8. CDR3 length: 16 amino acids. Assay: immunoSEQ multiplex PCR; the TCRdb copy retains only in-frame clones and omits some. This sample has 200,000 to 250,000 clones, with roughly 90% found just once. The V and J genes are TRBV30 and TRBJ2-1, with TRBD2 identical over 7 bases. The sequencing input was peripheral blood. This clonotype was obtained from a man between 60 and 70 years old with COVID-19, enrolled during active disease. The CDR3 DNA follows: TGTGCCTGGAGTGTAATTTGGACTAGGGGCTACAATGAGCAGTTCTTC. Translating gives CAWSVIWTRGYNEQFF.